This TCR beta chain was retrieved from a study of T-cell reconstitution after alpha-beta-depleted transplantation in children. On this clonotype itself: Its antigen is not identified.

This CDR3 is 14 amino acids long. CDR1 and CDR2 (germline): SGHVS, FNYEAQ. The ends were cut back, 0 bases at V and 9 bases at J, with 12 bases in the middle. Whole-study findings and limits: Diversity of TCRbeta at day 60 was high in some patients, arising from surviving recipient T cells and thymic progenitors.

Library preparation (for TCRbeta) was performed with unique molecular identifiers. TCRdb reanalysed the PCR reads using MiXCR and keeps one entry per CDR3 protein. The table has a few hundred thousand distinct CDR3 sequences, roughly a quarter seen once; the top ten hold about 35%. This chain links TRBV7-6 with TRBJ2-1; no clear D gene. This TCR came from a boy under two years old with Wiskott-Aldrich syndrome, due to receive a stem cell transplant. Specimen: PBMCs, collected before TCRalphabeta/CD19-depleted stem cell transplant. CDR3 protein: CASSLAPQPSEQFF. In DNA form, the CDR3 reads TGTGCCAGCAGCTTAGCGCCCCAGCCTAGTGAGCAGTTCTTC. Looking up the rest from reference TRBV7-6 and TRBJ2-1 gives the full variable domain: GAGVSQSPRYKVTKRGQDVALRCDPISGHVSLYWYRQALGQGPEFLTYFNYEAQQDKSGLPNDRFSAERPEGSISTLTIQRTEQRDSAMYRCASSLAPQPSEQFFGPGTRLTVL.